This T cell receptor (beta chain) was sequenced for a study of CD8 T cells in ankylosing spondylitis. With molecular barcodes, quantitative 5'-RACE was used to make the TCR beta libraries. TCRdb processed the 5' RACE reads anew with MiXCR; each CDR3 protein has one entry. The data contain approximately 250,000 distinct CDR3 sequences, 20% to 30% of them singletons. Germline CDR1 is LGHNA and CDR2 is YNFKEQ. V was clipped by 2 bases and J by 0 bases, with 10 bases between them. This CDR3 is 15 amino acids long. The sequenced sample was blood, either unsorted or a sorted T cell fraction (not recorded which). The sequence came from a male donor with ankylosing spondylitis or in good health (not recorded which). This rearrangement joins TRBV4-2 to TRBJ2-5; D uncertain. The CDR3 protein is CASSQSSGNQETQYF. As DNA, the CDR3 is TGTGCCAGCAGCCAATCGTCTGGGAACCAAGAGACCCAGTACTTC.